One sample yielded the 26 T cell receptor beta chains listed below, sequenced in a study of CD4 T cells in relation to SARS-CoV-2 and coronaviruses. Clones were read by immunoSEQ multiplex PCR, and TCRdb kept only the in-frame ones, dropping some. The sample includes tens of thousands of clones, over 70% of them seen just once. Their cognate antigens are unknown. The sample consisted of memory CD4+ T cells from PBMCs, cultured in vitro. All receptors come from an adult with COVID-19.

V and J are TRBV7-7 and TRBJ2-2; 9 bases are a match to TRBD2. V lost 1 base to trimming and J lost 6 bases; unmatched junction nucleotides: 9. The CDR3 has 17 amino acids. In germline, CDR1 is SSHAT, CDR2 FNYEAQ (reference sequence). The CDR3 nucleotides are TGTGCCAGCAGCTTAGAGGAATGGCGGGAGGGCCCCGGGGAGCTGTTTTTT. It is translated as CASSLEEWREGPGELFF.

V is TRBV27 and J is TRBJ2-7, with a weak D call TRBD1 (6 bases). The CDR3 runs to 14 residues. Trimming shortened V by 4 bases and J by 3 bases, and 13 bases separated the two germline ends. Germline V gene sequence: CDR1 MNHEY, CDR2 SMNVEV (reference sequence). Written as DNA, the CDR3 is TGTGCCAGCAGTTACTCCCCGGACAGCTACGAGCAGTACTTC. This encodes CASSYSPDSYEQYF.

This chain uses TRBV6-6 with TRBJ2-7, with D unresolved. Germline V gives CDR1 MNHNY, CDR2 SVGAGI (reference sequence). The CDR3 length is 15 residues. V lost 7 bases and J lost 2, with 18 bases in between. CDR3 region: CASTSSTVSTYEQYF. The CDR3 nucleotides read TGTGCCAGCACCTCGAGTACCGTCTCAACCTACGAGCAGTACTTC.

This clone was seen only a few times. The chain employs TRBV7-2 and TRBJ2-7, with 12 bases lining up with TRBD2. The CDR3 is made up of 15 amino acids. Germline CDR1 and CDR2: SGHTA and FQGNSA. The junction had 8 bases not matched to a gene; V was cut back by 6 bases and J by 5 bases. CDR3 DNA: TGTGCCAGCAGACAGACTAGCGGGAGTTCGAACGAGCAGTACTTC. The encoded protein is CASRQTSGSSNEQYF.

The chain has TRBV19 and TRBJ2-4; D not resolved. The CDR3 totals 12 residues. The germline V gene encodes CDR1 LNHDA and CDR2 SQIVND (reference sequence). Trimming stripped 5 bases from V and 3 bases from J, with 5 bases between. The CDR3 DNA reads as TGTGCCAGTAGTGTGGACAAAAACATTCAGTACTTC. It specifies CASSVDKNIQYF.

The chain carries TRBV24-1 and TRBJ2-5; D remains unclear. The CDR3 has 14 amino acids. Per the germline V gene, CDR1 is KGHDR and CDR2 is SFDVKD. With 4 bases removed from V and 5 bases from J, the gap between germline ends came to 13 bases. For the CDR3, the DNA is TGTGCCACCAGTGACCCCGGACGGATGGAGACCCAGTACTTC. It codes for CATSDPGRMETQYF.

Only one count was recorded for this clone. The rearrangement joins TRBV5-1 to TRBJ2-7; no clear D gene. Germline V lookup: CDR1 SGHRS, CDR2 YFSETQ. V was cut by 4 bases and J by 2 bases, with 16 bases left in between. The CDR3 runs 15 residues. In DNA form, the CDR3 reads TGCGCCAGCAGCCAACGCCCCGACACGGCCTACGAGCAGTACTTC. Protein: CASSQRPDTAYEQYF. Variable domain in full (rest from reference TRBV5-1 and TRBJ2-7): KAGVTQTPRYLIKTRGQQVTLSCSPISGHRSVSWYQQTPGQGLQFLFEYFSETQRNKGNFPGRFSGRQFSNSRSEMNVSTLELGDSALYLCASSQRPDTAYEQYFGPGTRLTVT.

The chain links TRBV4-1 to TRBJ2-1; TRBD2 aligns across 7 bases. Germline-derived CDR1 and CDR2 are MGHRA and YSYEKL. J lost 6 bases, V lost 0 bases, and 14 bases had no gene match. CDR3 length: 18 amino acids. CDR3 in DNA: TGCGCCAGCAGCCAAGATGAAAGGGCGGGAGAATTCGGCAATGAGCAGTTCTTC. Amino acids: CASSQDERAGEFGNEQFF.

V usage is TRBV9 and J usage is TRBJ2-7; D may match TRBD1 or TRBD2 (5 bases each). The CDR3 length is 16 residues. V lost 3 bases, J lost 3 bases, and 19 bases lay in between. Germline loops: CDR1 SGDLS, CDR2 YYNGEE. The CDR3 region has the DNA TGTGCCAGCAGCGAGAGAGGGGCGGTCCCCCTCTACGAGCAGTACTTC. Translating gives CASSERGAVPLYEQYF.

The chain joins TRBV19 to TRBJ1-2, with 10 positions matching TRBD1. V trimming: 0 bases; J trimming: 4 bases; junction bases outside the gene matches: 2. The CDR3 is made up of 15 amino acids. CDR1 and CDR2 (germline): LNHDA, SQIVND (reference sequence). The chain's CDR3 is CASSIDRTGGYGYTF. CDR3 in DNA: TGTGCCAGTAGTATAGATCGGACAGGGGGCTATGGCTACACCTTC.

This clone was seen only once. The chain couples TRBV5-1 to TRBJ2-6; TRBD2 matches at 10 bases. Trimming cost V 0 bases and J 0 bases; bases outside gene matches: 3. This CDR3 is built from 18 residues. Looked up from germline, CDR1 is SGHRS and CDR2 is YFSETQ. The CDR3 DNA sequence: TGCGCCAGCAGCTTGGTAGCGGGGGGACCCTCTGGGGCCAACGTCCTGACTTTC. Residues: CASSLVAGGPSGANVLTF.

This sequence joins TRBV11-2 and TRBJ2-2, with a possible D match to TRBD1 (5 bases). The CDR3 contains 15 residues. Trimming took 6 bases from V and 0 from J, leaving 11 bases between them. From germline, CDR1 is SGHAT and CDR2 FQNNGV. CDR3 sequence: CASRLTESNTGELFF. The CDR3 bases are TGTGCCAGCAGGCTGACAGAATCGAACACCGGGGAGCTGTTTTTT.

For the CDR3, the DNA is TGTGCCAGCAGCAACGGACTCAACTACGAGCAGTACTTC. Translated: CASSNGLNYEQYF. V and J are TRBV6-5 and TRBJ2-7; D is possibly TRBD2 (5 bases). CDR3 length equals 13 residues. Between the trimmed V and J ends, which lost 6 bases and 3 bases, there was a span of 12 bases. The germline CDR1 and CDR2 sequences are MNHEY and SVGAGI.

V usage is TRBV27 and J usage is TRBJ1-1, with a possible D match to TRBD1 (6 bases). V lost 5 bases, J lost 6 bases, and 19 bases lay in between. This CDR3 contains 15 residues. Germline CDR1 and CDR2: MNHEY and SMNVEV (reference sequence). The CDR3 DNA follows: TGTGCCAGCAGTCCCCTAGGACAGTCTTTTGCTGAAGCTTTCTTT. It yields the protein CASSPLGQSFAEAFF.

The sample holds one count of this clone. This chain links TRBV14 with TRBJ2-2; maybe TRBD1 (7 bases). This CDR3 spans 16 amino acids. V lost 2 bases and J lost 6, with 16 bases in between. Germline assignment: CDR1 SGHDN and CDR2 FVKESK. CDR3 in amino acids: CASSQPRGVMPGELFF. The CDR3 DNA reads TGTGCCAGCAGCCAACCCAGGGGGGTGATGCCCGGGGAGCTGTTTTTT.

The chain uses TRBV5-4 and TRBJ2-7; possible D gene TRBD2, 6 bases. This CDR3 region has 15 residues. Germline loops: CDR1 SGHNT, CDR2 YYREEE (reference sequence). Between the trimmed V and J ends, which lost 4 bases and 3 bases, there was a span of 17 bases. The CDR3 here is CASSRTSLELYEQYF. In nucleotides, the CDR3 is TGTGCCAGCAGCAGAACTAGCCTTGAACTCTACGAGCAGTACTTC.

V is TRBV9 and J is TRBJ2-7; 9 nucleotides line up with TRBD1. The CDR3 spans 15 residues. The ends lost 3 bases at V and 0 bases at J; junction bases unmatched: 4. Germline V gene sequence: CDR1 SGDLS, CDR2 YYNGEE. The CDR3 nucleotides are TGTGCCAGCAGCGCCGGACAGGGGCCCTCCTACGAGCAGTACTTC. Its translation is CASSAGQGPSYEQYF.

This clone was counted only a few times. Here the CDR3 DNA reads TGTGCCACCAACCGGCCCCTGGAAGACGAGCAGTACTTC. Protein sequence: CATNRPLEDEQYF. The chain couples TRBV2 to TRBJ2-7; D remains ambiguous. Trimming took 10 bases from V and 5 from J, leaving 18 bases between them. This CDR3 has 13 residues. Germline CDR1 SNHLY, CDR2 FYNNEI.

The chain joins TRBV19 to TRBJ2-7; D might be TRBD1 (5 bases). Trimming took off 4 bases at V and 1 base at J, with 11 bases between the two ends. There are 14 residues in the CDR3. The germline CDR1 and CDR2 sequences are LNHDA and SQIVND (reference sequence). The CDR3 sequence is CASSNRRTSYEQYF. The CDR3 DNA reads TGTGCCAGTAGTAACCGCAGGACATCCTACGAGCAGTACTTC.

In nucleotides, the CDR3 is TGTGCCAGCAGTTCCCCACTTAGGGTCAACTATGGCTACACCTTC. Translation: CASSSPLRVNYGYTF. The rearrangement joins TRBV28 to TRBJ1-2, with D hard to call. The germline V gene has CDR1 MDHEN and CDR2 SYDVKM. This CDR3 comprises 15 residues. V gave up 4 bases and J gave up 2 bases, with 14 bases separating them.

This clone was observed a few times. J is TRBJ2-6 and V is TRBV19, with a tentative D call TRBD2 (6 bases). The CDR3 spans 16 residues. Trimming cost V 7 bases and J 3 bases, with 16 bases left between them. In germline, CDR1 is LNHDA, CDR2 SQIVND (reference sequence). The CDR3 region is CASKAGGGFGANVLTF. CDR3 nucleotides: TGTGCCAGTAAGGCCGGGGGTGGATTTGGGGCCAACGTCCTGACTTTC.

The CDR3: CASNRGGVVETQYF. The CDR3 DNA follows: TGTGCCAGCAACCGTGGGGGAGTGGTAGAGACCCAGTACTTC. The gene calls are TRBV7-8 and TRBJ2-5; D tentatively reads TRBD1 or TRBD2 (5 bases each). V was pared by 7 bases and J by 4 bases, with 16 bases between. CDR1 SGHVS and CDR2 FQNEAQ come from the germline V gene. The CDR3 consists of 14 residues.

The rearrangement uses TRBV28 and TRBJ2-1; 8 nucleotides match TRBD2. This CDR3 is 14 amino acids long. The J segment lost 7 bases and the V segment lost 7 bases, leaving 9 bases of the junction unmatched. CDR1 and CDR2 (germline): MDHEN, SYDVKM. The CDR3 is CASITSGEGNEQFF. The CDR3 region has the DNA TGTGCCAGCATAACTAGCGGAGAAGGTAATGAGCAGTTCTTC.

V and J are TRBV19 and TRBJ1-2; 10 nucleotides agree with TRBD1. Trimming took 3 bases from V and 6 from J; bases not matched to a gene: 4. CDR3 size: 14 residues. Germline V gives CDR1 LNHDA, CDR2 SQIVND (reference sequence). The CDR3 loop reads CASSIWTGGDGYTF. DNA of the CDR3: TGTGCCAGTAGTATCTGGACAGGGGGTGATGGCTACACCTTC.

The rearrangement links TRBV14 to TRBJ2-3; 7 bases agree with TRBD1. Germline trimming cut 3 bases from V and 0 bases from J; bases unmatched to any gene: 3. In germline, CDR1 is SGHDN, CDR2 FVKESK. The CDR3 sequence is 15 residues long. CDR3 loop: CASSHLQGSTDTQYF. The CDR3 DNA follows: TGTGCCAGCAGCCATCTACAGGGGAGCACAGATACGCAGTATTTT.

The chain has TRBV7-9 and TRBJ1-2, with 7 bases lining up with TRBD1. Trimming cost V 7 bases and J 4 bases; bases outside gene matches: 12. The length of the CDR3 is 15 residues. The germline V gene has CDR1 SEHNR and CDR2 FQNEAQ (reference sequence). Written as DNA, the CDR3 is TGTGCCAGCACCGCTGGACAGGCTTCTGCCTATGGCTACACCTTC. This translates into CASTAGQASAYGYTF.